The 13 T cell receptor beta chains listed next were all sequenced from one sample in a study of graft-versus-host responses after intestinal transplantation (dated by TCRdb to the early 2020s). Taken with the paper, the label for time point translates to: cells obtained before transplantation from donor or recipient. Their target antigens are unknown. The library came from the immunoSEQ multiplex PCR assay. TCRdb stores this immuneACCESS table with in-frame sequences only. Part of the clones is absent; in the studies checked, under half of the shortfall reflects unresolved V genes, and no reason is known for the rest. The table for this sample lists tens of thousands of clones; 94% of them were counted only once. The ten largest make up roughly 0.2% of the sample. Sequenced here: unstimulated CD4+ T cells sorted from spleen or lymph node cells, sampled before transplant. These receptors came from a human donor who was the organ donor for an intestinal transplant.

In DNA form, the CDR3 reads TGTGCCAGCAGCTCATACAGGGTGGATGAAAAACTGTTTTTT. Its translation: CASSSYRVDEKLFF. This chain uses TRBV7-9 with TRBJ1-4; tentative D call: TRBD1 (6 bases). This CDR3 is built from 14 residues. Germline V gives CDR1 SEHNR, CDR2 FQNEAQ (reference sequence). V was clipped by 4 bases and J by 6 bases, with 12 bases between them.

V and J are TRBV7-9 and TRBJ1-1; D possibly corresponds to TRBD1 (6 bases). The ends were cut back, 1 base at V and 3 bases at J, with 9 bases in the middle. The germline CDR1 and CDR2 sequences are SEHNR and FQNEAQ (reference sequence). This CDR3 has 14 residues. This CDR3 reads CASSLGGGYTEAFF. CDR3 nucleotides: TGTGCCAGCAGCTTAGGAGGGGGATACACTGAAGCTTTCTTT.

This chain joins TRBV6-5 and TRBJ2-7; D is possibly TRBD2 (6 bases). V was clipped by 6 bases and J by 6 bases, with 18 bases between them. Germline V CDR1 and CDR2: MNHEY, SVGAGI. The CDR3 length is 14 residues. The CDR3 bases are TGTGCCAGCAGGGAGGGTTATTCGTTCGGCGAGCAGTACTTC. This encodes CASREGYSFGEQYF.

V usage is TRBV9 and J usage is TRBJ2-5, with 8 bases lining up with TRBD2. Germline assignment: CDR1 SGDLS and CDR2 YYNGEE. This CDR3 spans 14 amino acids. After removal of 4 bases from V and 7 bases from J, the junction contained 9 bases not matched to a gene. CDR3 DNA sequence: TGTGCCAGCAGCCCGGAGGGTAGCGGGGCGACCCAGTACTTC. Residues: CASSPEGSGATQYF.

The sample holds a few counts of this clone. The chain's CDR3 is CASSLSANTEAFF. The CDR3 DNA sequence: TGTGCCAGCAGTTTATCCGCGAACACTGAAGCTTTCTTT. The chain uses TRBV27 and TRBJ1-1; D uncertain. V was cut by 0 bases and J by 1 base, with 3 bases left in between. Germline V gives CDR1 MNHEY, CDR2 SMNVEV (reference sequence). The CDR3 consists of 13 residues.

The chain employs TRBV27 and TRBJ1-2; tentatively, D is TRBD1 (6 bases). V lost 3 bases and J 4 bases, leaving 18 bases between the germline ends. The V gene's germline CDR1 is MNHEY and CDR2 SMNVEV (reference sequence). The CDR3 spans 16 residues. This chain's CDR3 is CASSLSPYGGVYGYTF. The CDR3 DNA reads TGTGCCAGCAGTTTGTCCCCATATGGGGGCGTCTATGGCTACACCTTC.

CDR3 bases: TGTGCCAGCAGTTTTTGGGGGGGAAGGCTAGCCAAAAACATTCAGTACTTC. Translated: CASSFWGGRLAKNIQYF. V usage is TRBV28 and J usage is TRBJ2-4; TRBD2 aligns across 7 bases. Trimming removed 3 bases from V and 0 bases from J; junction bases left unmatched: 8. This CDR3 contains 17 residues. In germline, CDR1 is MDHEN, CDR2 SYDVKM.

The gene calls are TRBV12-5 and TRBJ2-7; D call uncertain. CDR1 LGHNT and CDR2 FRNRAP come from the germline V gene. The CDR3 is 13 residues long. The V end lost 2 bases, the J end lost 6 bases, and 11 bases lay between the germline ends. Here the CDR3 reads CASGLSGQREQYF. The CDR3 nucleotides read TGTGCTAGTGGTTTGTCCGGCCAACGCGAGCAGTACTTC.

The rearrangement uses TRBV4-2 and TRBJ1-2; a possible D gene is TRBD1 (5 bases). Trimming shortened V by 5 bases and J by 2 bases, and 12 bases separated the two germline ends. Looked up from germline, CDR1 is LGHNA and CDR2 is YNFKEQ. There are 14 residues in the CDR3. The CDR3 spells CASSLERGNYGYTF. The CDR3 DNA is TGTGCCAGCAGCTTGGAACGGGGGAACTATGGCTACACCTTC.

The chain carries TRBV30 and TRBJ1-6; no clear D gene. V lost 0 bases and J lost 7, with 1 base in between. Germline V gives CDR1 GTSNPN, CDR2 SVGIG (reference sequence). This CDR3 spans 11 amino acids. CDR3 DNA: TGTGCCTGGAGTGTAAATTCACCCCTCCACTTT. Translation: CAWSVNSPLHF.

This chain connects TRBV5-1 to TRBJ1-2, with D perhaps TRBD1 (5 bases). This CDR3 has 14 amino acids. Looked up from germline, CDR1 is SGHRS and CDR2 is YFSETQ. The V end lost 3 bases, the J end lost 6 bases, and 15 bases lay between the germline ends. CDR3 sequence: CASSSNSGMDGYTF. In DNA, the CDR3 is TGCGCCAGCAGCTCCAATTCAGGGATGGATGGCTACACCTTC.

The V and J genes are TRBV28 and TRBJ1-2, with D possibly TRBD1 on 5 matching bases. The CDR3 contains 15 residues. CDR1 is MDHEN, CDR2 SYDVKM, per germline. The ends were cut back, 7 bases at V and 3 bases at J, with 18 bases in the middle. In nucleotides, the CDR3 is TGTGCCAGCACCCCCGTTTCGAGCAGGGACTATGGCTACACCTTC. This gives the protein CASTPVSSRDYGYTF.

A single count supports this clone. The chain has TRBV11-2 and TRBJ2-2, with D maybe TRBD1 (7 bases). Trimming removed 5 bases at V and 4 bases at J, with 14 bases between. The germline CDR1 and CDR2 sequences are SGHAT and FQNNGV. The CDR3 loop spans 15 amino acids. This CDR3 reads CASSTYRGGTGELFF. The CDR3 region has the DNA TGTGCCAGCAGCACCTACAGGGGAGGCACCGGGGAGCTGTTTTTT.